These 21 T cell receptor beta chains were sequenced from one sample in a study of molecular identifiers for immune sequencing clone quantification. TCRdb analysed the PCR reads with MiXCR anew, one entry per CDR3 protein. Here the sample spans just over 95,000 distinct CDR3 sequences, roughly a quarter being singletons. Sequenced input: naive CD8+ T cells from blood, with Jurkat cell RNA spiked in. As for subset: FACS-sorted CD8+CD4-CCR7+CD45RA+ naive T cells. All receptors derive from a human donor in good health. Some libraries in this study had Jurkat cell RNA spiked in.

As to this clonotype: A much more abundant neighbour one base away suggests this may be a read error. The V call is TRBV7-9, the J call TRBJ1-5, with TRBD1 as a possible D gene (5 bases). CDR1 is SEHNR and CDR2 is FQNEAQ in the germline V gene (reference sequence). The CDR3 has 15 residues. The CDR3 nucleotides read TGTGCCAGCAGCTTAGCCCGGGAGGGGAATCGGCCCCAGCATTTT. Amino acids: CASSLAREGNRPQHF. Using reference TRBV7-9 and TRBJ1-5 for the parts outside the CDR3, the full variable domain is DTGVSQNPRHKITKRGQNVTFRCDPISEHNRLYWYRQTLGQGPEFLTYFQNEAQLEKSRLLSDRFSAERPKGSFSTLEIQRTEQGDSAMYLCASSLAREGNRPQHFGDGTRLSIL.

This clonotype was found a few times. CDR3: CSAVPGWGESGNEQFF. The CDR3 region has the DNA TGCAGTGCCGTCCCAGGGTGGGGGGAGTCAGGTAATGAGCAGTTCTTC. The rearrangement uses TRBV20-1 and TRBJ2-1, with D maybe TRBD2 (6 bases). V was cut by 6 bases and J by 7 bases, with 25 bases left in between. This CDR3 spans 16 amino acids. Germline lookup yields CDR1 DFQATT and CDR2 SNEGSKA (reference sequence).

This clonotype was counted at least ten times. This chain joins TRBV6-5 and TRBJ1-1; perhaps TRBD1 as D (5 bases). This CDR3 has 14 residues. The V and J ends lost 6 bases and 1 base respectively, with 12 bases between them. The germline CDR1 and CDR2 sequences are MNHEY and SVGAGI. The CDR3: CASSYGTSNTEAFF. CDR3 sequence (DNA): TGTGCCAGCAGCTACGGGACTTCGAACACTGAAGCTTTCTTT.

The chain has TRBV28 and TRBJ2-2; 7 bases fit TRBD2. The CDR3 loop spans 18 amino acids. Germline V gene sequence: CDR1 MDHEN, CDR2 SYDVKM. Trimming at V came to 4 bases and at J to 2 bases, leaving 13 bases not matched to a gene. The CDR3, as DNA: TGTGCCAGCAGTTCTCCCGTCCGACTAGCAGTAAACACCGGGGAGCTGTTTTTT. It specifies CASSSPVRLAVNTGELFF.

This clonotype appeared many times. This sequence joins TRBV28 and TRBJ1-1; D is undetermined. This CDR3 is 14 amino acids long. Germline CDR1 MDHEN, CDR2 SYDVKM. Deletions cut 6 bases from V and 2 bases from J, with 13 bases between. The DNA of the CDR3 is TGTGCCAGCAGACCCGCCCGGGTCAACACTGAAGCTTTCTTT. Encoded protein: CASRPARVNTEAFF.

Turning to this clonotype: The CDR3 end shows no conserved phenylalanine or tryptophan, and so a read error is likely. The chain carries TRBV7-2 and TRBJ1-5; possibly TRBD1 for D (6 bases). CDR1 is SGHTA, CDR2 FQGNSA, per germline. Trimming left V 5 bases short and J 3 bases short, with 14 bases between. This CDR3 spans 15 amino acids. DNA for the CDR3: TGTGCCAGCAGCCAAGGCGGACAGCACAATCAGCCCCAGCATCTT. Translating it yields CASSQGGQHNQPQHL.

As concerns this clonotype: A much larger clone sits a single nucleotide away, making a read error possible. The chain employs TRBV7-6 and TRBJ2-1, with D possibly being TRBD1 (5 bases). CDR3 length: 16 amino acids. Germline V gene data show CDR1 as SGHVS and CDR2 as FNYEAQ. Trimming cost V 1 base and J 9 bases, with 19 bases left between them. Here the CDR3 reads CASSLGPRYRSGEQFF. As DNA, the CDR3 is TGTGCCAGCAGCTTAGGGCCCCGCTACAGGAGTGGTGAGCAGTTCTTC.

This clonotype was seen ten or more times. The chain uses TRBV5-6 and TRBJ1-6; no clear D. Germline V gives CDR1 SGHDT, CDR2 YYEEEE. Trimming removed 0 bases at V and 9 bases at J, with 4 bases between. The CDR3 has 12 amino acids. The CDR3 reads CASSLEASPLHF. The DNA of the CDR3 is TGTGCCAGCAGCTTGGAGGCTTCACCCCTCCACTTT.

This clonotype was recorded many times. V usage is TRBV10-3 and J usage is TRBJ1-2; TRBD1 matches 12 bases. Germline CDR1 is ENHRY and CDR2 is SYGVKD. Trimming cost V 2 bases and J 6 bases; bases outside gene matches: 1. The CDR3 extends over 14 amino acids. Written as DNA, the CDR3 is TGTGCCATCAGTGAGGGGACAGGGGGCCATGGCTACACCTTC. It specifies CAISEGTGGHGYTF.

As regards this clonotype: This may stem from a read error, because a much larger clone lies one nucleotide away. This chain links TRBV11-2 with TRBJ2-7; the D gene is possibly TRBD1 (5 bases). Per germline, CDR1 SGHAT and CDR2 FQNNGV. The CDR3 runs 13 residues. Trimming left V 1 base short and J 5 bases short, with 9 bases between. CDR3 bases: TGTGCCAGCAGCTTAGCCCCCAGGGACGAGCAGTACTTC. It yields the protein CASSLAPRDEQYF.

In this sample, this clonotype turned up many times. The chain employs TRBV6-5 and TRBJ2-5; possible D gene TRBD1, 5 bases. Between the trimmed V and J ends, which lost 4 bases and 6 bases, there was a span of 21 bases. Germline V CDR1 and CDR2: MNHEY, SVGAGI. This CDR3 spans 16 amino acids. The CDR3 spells CASSFQGAGWSQTQYF. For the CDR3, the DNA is TGTGCCAGCAGTTTCCAAGGGGCAGGGTGGTCACAGACCCAGTACTTC.

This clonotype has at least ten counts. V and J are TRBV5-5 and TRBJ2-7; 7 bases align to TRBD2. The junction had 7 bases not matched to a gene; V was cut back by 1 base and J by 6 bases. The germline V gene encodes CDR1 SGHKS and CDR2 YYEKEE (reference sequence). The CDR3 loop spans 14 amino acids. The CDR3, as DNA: TGTGCCAGCAGCTTGTGGGGAGAGCGGGGCGAGCAGTACTTC. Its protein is CASSLWGERGEQYF.

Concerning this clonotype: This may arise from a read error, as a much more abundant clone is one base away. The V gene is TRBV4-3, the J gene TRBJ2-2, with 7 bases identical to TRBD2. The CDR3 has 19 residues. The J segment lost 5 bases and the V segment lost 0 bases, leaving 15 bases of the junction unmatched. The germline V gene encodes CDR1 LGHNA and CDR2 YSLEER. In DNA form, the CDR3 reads TGCGCCAGCAGCCAAGATCGGGCTGGCGGGAGTGGATCGACCGGGGAGCTGTTTTTT. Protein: CASSQDRAGGSGSTGELFF.

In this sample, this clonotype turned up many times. The CDR3 is CASKPSGGGGYEQYF. CDR3 DNA: TGTGCCAGTAAACCAAGCGGGGGTGGCGGGTACGAGCAGTACTTC. This chain uses TRBV19 with TRBJ2-7; TRBD2 matches at 8 bases. The CDR3 covers 15 residues. J gave up 4 bases and V 7 bases, and 12 bases lay outside the gene matches. Germline assignment: CDR1 LNHDA and CDR2 SQIVND (reference sequence). The whole variable domain, filled in from reference TRBV19 and TRBJ2-7, reads DGGITQSPKYLFRKEGQNVTLSCEQNLNHDAMYWYRQDPGQGLRLIYYSQIVNDFQKGDIAEGYSVSREKKESFPLTVTSAQKNPTAFYLCASKPSGGGGYEQYFGPGTRLTVT.

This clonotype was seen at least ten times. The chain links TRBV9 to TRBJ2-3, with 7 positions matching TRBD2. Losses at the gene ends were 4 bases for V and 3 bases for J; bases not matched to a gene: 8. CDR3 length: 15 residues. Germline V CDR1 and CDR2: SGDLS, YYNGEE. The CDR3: CASSFTSVKTDTQYF. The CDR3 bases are TGTGCCAGCAGCTTCACTAGCGTGAAAACAGATACGCAGTATTTT.

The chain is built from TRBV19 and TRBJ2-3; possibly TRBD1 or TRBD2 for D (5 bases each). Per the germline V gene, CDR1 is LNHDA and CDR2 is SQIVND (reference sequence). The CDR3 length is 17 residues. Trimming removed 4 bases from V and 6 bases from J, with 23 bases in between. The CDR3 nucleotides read TGTGCCAGTAGTACCGAGAGGGACGGGACCCCGGGGGATACGCAGTATTTT. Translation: CASSTERDGTPGDTQYF.

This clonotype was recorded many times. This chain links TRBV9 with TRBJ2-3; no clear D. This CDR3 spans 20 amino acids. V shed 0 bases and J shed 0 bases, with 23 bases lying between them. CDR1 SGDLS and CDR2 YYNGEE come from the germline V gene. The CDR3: CASSVVADLIFPPSTDTQYF. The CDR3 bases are TGTGCCAGCAGCGTAGTGGCGGATTTAATTTTCCCACCTAGCACAGATACGCAGTATTTT.

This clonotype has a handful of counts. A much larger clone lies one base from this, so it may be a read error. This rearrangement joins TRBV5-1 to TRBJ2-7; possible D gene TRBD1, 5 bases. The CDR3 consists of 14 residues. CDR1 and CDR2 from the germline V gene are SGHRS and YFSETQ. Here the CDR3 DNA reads TGCGCCAGCAGCCCCAAAGCAGGGTCCTACGGGCAGTACTTC. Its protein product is CASSPKAGSYGQYF.

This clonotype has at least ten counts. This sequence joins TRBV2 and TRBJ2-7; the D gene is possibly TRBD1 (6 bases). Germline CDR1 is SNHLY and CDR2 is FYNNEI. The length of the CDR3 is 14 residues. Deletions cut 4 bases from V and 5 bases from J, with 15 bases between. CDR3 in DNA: TGTGCCAGCAGTGTTGGTGCAGGGGATCACGAGCAGTACTTC. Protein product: CASSVGAGDHEQYF.

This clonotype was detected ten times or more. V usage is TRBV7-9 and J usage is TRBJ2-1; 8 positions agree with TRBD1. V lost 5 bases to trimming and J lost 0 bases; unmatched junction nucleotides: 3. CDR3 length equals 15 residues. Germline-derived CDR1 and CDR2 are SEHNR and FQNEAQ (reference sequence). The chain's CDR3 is CASSTTGGSYNEQFF. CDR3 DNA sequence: TGTGCCAGCAGCACTACAGGGGGCTCCTACAATGAGCAGTTCTTC.

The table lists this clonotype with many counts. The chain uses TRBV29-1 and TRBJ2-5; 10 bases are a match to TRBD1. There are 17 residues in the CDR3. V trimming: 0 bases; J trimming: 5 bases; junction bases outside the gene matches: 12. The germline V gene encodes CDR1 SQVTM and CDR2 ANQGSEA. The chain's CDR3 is CSVEEGGDRGAAETQYF. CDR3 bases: TGCAGCGTTGAAGAAGGGGGGGACAGGGGAGCCGCTGAGACCCAGTACTTC.